This T cell receptor beta chain was captured by sequencing in a study of T cells in tuberculosis. Thawed, overnight-rested PBMC were stained with GMM-loaded CD1B tetramer, viability dye and anti-CD3, then sorted. C32 glucose monomycolate from Rhodococcus equi was loaded onto the CD1B tetramers. Before cryopreservation, the sorted PBMC lost their CD14-expressing monocytes. Each donor contributed some 100,000 sorted tetramer-negative cells. The data were produced by immunoSEQ multiplex PCR, yet TCRdb's version contains in-frame clones alone and is incomplete. The table shows 50,000 or so clones, with roughly 86% occurring only once. The CDR3 runs 15 residues. Germline CDR1 LNHNV, CDR2 YYDKDF (reference sequence). V was trimmed by 1 base and J by 4 bases, leaving 12 bases between them.

The chain combines TRBV15 with TRBJ2-3, with a tentative D call TRBD2 (6 bases). The sample comprised CD1b-GMM tetramer-negative cells sorted from PBMCs. This receptor was obtained from an adult woman with latent tuberculosis. The CDR3 protein is CATSRVRERADTQYF. The CDR3 DNA reads TGTGCCACCAGCAGAGTCCGGGAGCGGGCAGATACGCAGTATTTT. Based on the CDR3 plus reference TRBV15 and TRBJ2-3, the full variable domain is DAMVIQNPRYQVTQFGKPVTLSCSQTLNHNVMYWYQQKSSQAPKLLFHYYDKDFNNEADTPDNFQSRRPNTSFCFLDIRSPGLGDTAMYLCATSRVRERADTQYFGPGTRLTVL.